The rows below give T cell receptor beta chains drawn from one sample of a study of early T cells in non-severe SARS-CoV-2 infection. TCRdb re-called the 5' RACE reads with MiXCR, one entry per CDR3 protein. The sample shows approximately 90,000 distinct CDR3 sequences, approximately 10% of them seen only once. The specimen was whole blood, collected at baseline. The receptors here all came from an adult who was a healthcare worker with PCR-confirmed SARS-CoV-2 infection or an uninfected control (not recorded which). Both conserved end residues are part of each CDR3. A D gene is named only where the DNA matches it firmly. A clone size is listed for some rows: how often the clone was seen (once, few, many), or a class if it is expanded.

D	length	V	J	size	DNA	CDR3
NA	15	TRBV19	TRBJ2-3	few	TGTGCCAGTAGTCTTCAAGTCGGTTACACAGATACGCAGTATTTT	CASSLQVGYTDTQYF
TRBD2	15	TRBV18	TRBJ2-7	many	TGTGCCAGCTCCCCTGGACTAGCGGGAGGCTACGAGCAGTACTTC	CASSPGLAGGYEQYF
NA	13	TRBV6-2/TRBV6-3	TRBJ1-1	NA	TGTGCCAGCAGGCGGGAGACAGTTACTGAAGCTTTCTTT	CASRRETVTEAFF
NA	14	TRBV10-3	TRBJ2-5	few	TGTGCCATCAGTGAGGTTGGTGGCTCAGAGACCCAGTACTTC	CAISEVGGSETQYF
NA	13	TRBV5-1	TRBJ1-1	once	TGCGCCAGCAGCTCCGGTATCAACACTGAAGCTTTCTTT	CASSSGINTEAFF
NA	13	TRBV7-2	TRBJ1-6	NA	TGTGCCAGCAGCTTATCAGGGAATTCACCCCTCCACTTT	CASSLSGNSPLHF
TRBD1	14	TRBV5-8	TRBJ1-1	NA	TGTGCCAGCAGCGGGGACAGGGTTTACACTGAAGCTTTCTTT	CASSGDRVYTEAFF
NA	13	TRBV30	TRBJ2-3	few	TGTGCCTGGAGTTTTGGGAGTGACGATACGCAGTATTTT	CAWSFGSDDTQYF
TRBD2	19	TRBV5-6	TRBJ2-7	few	TGTGCCAGCAGGCCCAAGGGACTAGCGGGCAGATCCAACTCCTACGAGCAGTACTTC	CASRPKGLAGRSNSYEQYF
NA	12	TRBV20-1	TRBJ1-2	many	TGCAGTGCAACCGGGCCAAGCTATGGCTACACCTTC	CSATGPSYGYTF
NA	16	TRBV10-2	TRBJ2-7	many	TGCGCCAGCATACCACAGGTAGAAATCTCGGGCTACGAGCAGTACTTC	CASIPQVEISGYEQYF
TRBD2	14	TRBV20-1	TRBJ2-7	NA	TGCAGTGCTAGAGATGGCGGGAGGACTTACGAGCAGTACTTC	CSARDGGRTYEQYF
NA	12	TRBV7-6	TRBJ2-2	many	TGTGCCTCAGGGGGGTTTACCGGGGAGCTGTTTTTT	CASGGFTGELFF
NA	12	TRBV7-2	TRBJ2-3	many	TGTGCCAGCAGCTACAAGACAGATACGCAGTATTTT	CASSYKTDTQYF
TRBD1	13	TRBV29-1	TRBJ2-3	many	TGCAGCGCCTCGGGACAGCACACAGATACGCAGTATTTT	CSASGQHTDTQYF
TRBD1	15	TRBV20-1	TRBJ1-4	few	TGCAGTGCTAGTGCTGCGAGGACAGGCATCGAAAAACTGTTTTTT	CSASAARTGIEKLFF
TRBD2	15	TRBV12-3/TRBV12-4	TRBJ2-3	few	TGTGCCAGCAGTAAGACTAGCGGAAGCACAGATACGCAGTATTTT	CASSKTSGSTDTQYF
NA	15	TRBV27	TRBJ2-3	many	TGTGCCAGCAGCGCCCACCAGGTCTCTTCAGATACGCAGTATTTT	CASSAHQVSSDTQYF
NA	16	TRBV12-3/TRBV12-4	TRBJ2-4	many	TGTGCCAGCAGTTTAGGTGTCGATGGGGCCAAAAACATTCAGTACTTC	CASSLGVDGAKNIQYF
NA	10	TRBV29-1	TRBJ1-1	few	TGCAGCGTTGAAGACTTCGGAGCTTTCTTT	CSVEDFGAFF